The 5 T cell receptor beta chains below all came from one sample that was sequenced in a study of blood T cell repertoires in COVID-19. Data came from immunoSEQ multiplex PCR; TCRdb stores just in-frame clones and leaves some out. Of about 150,000 clones in the sample, more than 75% were seen once. Sequenced sample: PBMCs or T cells enriched from blood (not recorded which). Every receptor here comes from a woman between 45 and 65 years old who had recovered from COVID-19.

This chain uses TRBV19 with TRBJ1-3; 7 positions match TRBD1. V gave up 7 bases and J gave up 0 bases; unmatched junction bases: 9. This CDR3 is built from 16 residues. Germline CDR1 is LNHDA and CDR2 is SQIVND (reference sequence). In DNA form, the CDR3 reads TGTGCCAGTATCCCGCGAGGACAGGCCTCTGGAAACACCATATATTTT. It specifies CASIPRGQASGNTIYF.

The chain joins TRBV11-1 to TRBJ2-1; 12 bases agree with TRBD2. Germline values: CDR1 SGHAT, CDR2 FQDESV (reference sequence). V lost 3 bases, J lost 15 bases, and 12 bases stayed unmatched. The CDR3 runs 15 residues. This CDR3 reads CASSFEGLAGGHGFF. Written as DNA, the CDR3 is TGTGCCAGCAGCTTCGAGGGGCTAGCGGGGGGGCATGGGTTCTTC. The full variable domain, rest sourced from reference TRBV11-1 and TRBJ2-1, is EAEVAQSPRYKITEKSQAVAFWCDPISGHATLYWYRQILGQGPELLVQFQDESVVDDSQLPKDRFSAERLKGVDSTLKIQPAELGDSAMYLCASSFEGLAGGHGFFGPGTRLTVL.

J is TRBJ2-5 and V is TRBV5-4; D not certain. The V end was cut by 6 bases, the J end by 2 bases, with 11 bases between. Germline V gives CDR1 SGHNT, CDR2 YYREEE (reference sequence). This CDR3 spans 13 amino acids. This CDR3 is CASTPGLQETQYF. The CDR3, as DNA: TGTGCCAGCACCCCCGGGTTGCAAGAGACCCAGTACTTC.

The chain is built from TRBV7-9 and TRBJ2-3; 13 bases are shared with TRBD2. Looked up from germline, CDR1 is SEHNR and CDR2 is FQNEAQ (reference sequence). The CDR3 totals 18 residues. V shed 0 bases and J 2 bases; nucleotides not matched to a gene: 5. The CDR3 bases are TGTGCCAGCAGCTTAGCGCTAACTAGCGGGGGGGCCACAGATACGCAGTATTTT. Its translation is CASSLALTSGGATDTQYF.

Here the CDR3 reads CASSPGTGGVRPEAFF. The CDR3 DNA reads as TGCGCCAGCAGCCCGGGGACAGGGGGCGTGAGGCCTGAAGCTTTCTTT. The rearrangement joins TRBV5-1 to TRBJ1-1, with 12 bases aligning to TRBD1. Germline CDR1 is SGHRS and CDR2 is YFSETQ. J gave up 6 bases and V 4 bases, and 10 bases lay outside the gene matches. The CDR3 contains 16 residues.